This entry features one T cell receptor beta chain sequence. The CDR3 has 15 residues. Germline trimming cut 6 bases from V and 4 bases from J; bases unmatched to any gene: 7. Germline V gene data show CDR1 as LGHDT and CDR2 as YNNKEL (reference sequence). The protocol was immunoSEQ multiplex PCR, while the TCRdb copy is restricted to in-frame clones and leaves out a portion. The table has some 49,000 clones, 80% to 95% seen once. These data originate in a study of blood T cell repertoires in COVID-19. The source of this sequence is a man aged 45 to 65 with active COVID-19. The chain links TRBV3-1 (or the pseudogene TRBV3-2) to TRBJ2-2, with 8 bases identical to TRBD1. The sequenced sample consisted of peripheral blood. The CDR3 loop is CASSRTGWGTGELFF. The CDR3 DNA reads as TGTGCCAGCAGTCGGACAGGGTGGGGCACCGGGGAGCTGTTTTTT.